This T cell receptor (beta chain) originates from a study of beta chain features in type 1 diabetes. The study's findings and limits: A moderate, significant TCRB CDR3 shortening appeared in type 1 diabetes across four CD4+ subsets.

V dropped 5 bases and J dropped 2; count of bases not matched to a gene: 4. This CDR3 contains 14 residues. Germline lookup yields CDR1 SEHNR and CDR2 FQNEAQ (reference sequence). This clone was counted only a few times. What it recognizes is unknown. The entirety of the isolated RNA underwent reverse transcription, so expressed TCRB transcripts were sequenced. Only in-frame clones appear in the TCRdb table, and some are missing; sequencing was by immunoSEQ multiplex PCR. The repertoire holds 600,000 to 750,000 clones, with under 15% as singletons. The source is a man aged 30-40 years with type 1 diabetes. The sample taken for sequencing was naive CD4+ T cells from blood. This chain connects TRBV7-9 to TRBJ2-3; 7 positions agree with TRBD2. CDR3 in DNA: TGTGCCAGCAGCCCTAGCGGTGCCACAGATACGCAGTATTTT. As protein: CASSPSGATDTQYF.